This entry lists 2 T cell receptor beta chains sequenced from one sample in a study of blood T cell repertoires in COVID-19. Produced via immunoSEQ multiplex PCR; TCRdb's table is partial and in-frame only. The sample lists 250,000 to 300,000 clones, around 88% occurring once. Sequenced material: peripheral blood. The receptors originated from a young woman who had recovered from COVID-19.

The J gene is TRBJ2-3, the V gene TRBV2, with D tentatively TRBD2 (6 bases). From germline, CDR1 is SNHLY and CDR2 FYNNEI. V lost 11 bases to trimming and J lost 15 bases, with 18 bases between them. This CDR3 spans 10 amino acids. For the CDR3, the DNA is TGTGCCGTCACGGGACTGAGCATTTATTTT. This gives the protein CAVTGLSIYF.

V usage is TRBV4-1 and J usage is TRBJ2-5; D possibly corresponds to TRBD2 (7 bases). Germline V CDR1 and CDR2: MGHRA, YSYEKL. V lost 5 bases to trimming and J lost 2 bases, with 21 bases between them. The CDR3 loop spans 17 amino acids. CDR3: CASSRAWGRGGQETQYF. DNA for the CDR3: TGCGCCAGCAGCAGGGCATGGGGTAGGGGGGGACAAGAGACCCAGTACTTC.